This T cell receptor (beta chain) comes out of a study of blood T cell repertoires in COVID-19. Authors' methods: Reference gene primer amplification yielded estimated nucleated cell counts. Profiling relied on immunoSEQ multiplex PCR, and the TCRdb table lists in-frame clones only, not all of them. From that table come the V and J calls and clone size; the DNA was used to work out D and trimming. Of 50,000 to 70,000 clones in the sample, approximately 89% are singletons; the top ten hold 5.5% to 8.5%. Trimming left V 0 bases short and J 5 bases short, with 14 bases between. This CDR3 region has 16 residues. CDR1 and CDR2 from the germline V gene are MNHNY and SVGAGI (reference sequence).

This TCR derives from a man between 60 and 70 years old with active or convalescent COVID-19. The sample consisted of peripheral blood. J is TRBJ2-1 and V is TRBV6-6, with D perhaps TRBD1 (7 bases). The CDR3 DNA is TGTGCCAGCAGTTACTCACTAGCAGGGGGTAACAATGAGCAGTTCTTC. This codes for CASSYSLAGGNNEQFF.